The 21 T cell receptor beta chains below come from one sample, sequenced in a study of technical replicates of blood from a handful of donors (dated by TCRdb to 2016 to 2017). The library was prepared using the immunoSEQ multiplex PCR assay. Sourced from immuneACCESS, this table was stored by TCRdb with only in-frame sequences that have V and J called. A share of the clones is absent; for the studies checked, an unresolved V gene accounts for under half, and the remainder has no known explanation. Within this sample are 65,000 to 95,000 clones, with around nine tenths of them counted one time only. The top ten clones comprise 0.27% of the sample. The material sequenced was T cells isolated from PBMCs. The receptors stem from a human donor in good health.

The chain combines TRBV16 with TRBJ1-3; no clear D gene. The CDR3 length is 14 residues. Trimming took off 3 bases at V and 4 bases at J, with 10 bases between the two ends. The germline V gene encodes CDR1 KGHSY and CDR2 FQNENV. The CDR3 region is CASSHNARGNTIYF. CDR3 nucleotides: TGTGCCAGCAGCCACAACGCCAGAGGAAACACCATATATTTT.

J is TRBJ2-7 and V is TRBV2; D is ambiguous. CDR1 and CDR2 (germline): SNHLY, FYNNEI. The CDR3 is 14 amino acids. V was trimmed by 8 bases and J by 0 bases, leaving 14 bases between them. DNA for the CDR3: TGTGCCAGCCTTGGCGGAGAGAGCTCCTACGAGCAGTACTTC. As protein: CASLGGESSYEQYF.

CDR3 region: CASGTAKPLGYTF. CDR3 coding DNA: TGCGCCAGCGGAACAGCAAAACCGCTTGGCTACACCTTC. This chain connects TRBV5-1 to TRBJ1-2; D gene unclear. Per germline, CDR1 SGHRS and CDR2 YFSETQ. With 7 bases removed from V and 7 bases from J, the gap between germline ends came to 17 bases. The CDR3 has 13 amino acids.

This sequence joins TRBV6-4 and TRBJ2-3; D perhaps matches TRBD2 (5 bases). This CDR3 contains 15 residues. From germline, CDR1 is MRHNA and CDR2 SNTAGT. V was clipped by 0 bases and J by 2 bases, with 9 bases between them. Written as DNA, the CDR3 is TGTGCCAGCAGTGACTCTGCGGGTTCCACAGATACGCAGTATTTT. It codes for CASSDSAGSTDTQYF.

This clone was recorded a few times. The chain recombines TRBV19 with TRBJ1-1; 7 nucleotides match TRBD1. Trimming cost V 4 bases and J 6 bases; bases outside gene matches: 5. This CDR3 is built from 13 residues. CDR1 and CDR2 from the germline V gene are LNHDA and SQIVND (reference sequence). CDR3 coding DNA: TGTGCCAGTAGTAGCAACAGGGGAGCTGAAGCTTTCTTT. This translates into CASSSNRGAEAFF.

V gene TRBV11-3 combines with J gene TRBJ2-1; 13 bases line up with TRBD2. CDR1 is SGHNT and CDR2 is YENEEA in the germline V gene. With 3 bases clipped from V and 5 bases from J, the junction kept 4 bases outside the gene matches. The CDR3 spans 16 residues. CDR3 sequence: CASSLRGTSGDNEQFF. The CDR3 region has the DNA TGTGCCAGCAGCTTGAGGGGGACTAGCGGGGACAATGAGCAGTTCTTC.

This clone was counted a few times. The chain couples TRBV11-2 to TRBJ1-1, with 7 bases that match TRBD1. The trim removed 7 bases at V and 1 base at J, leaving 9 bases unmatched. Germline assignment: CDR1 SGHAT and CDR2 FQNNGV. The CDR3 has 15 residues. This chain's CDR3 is CASTRTGTENTEAFF. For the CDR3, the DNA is TGTGCCAGCACCAGAACCGGGACAGAGAACACTGAAGCTTTCTTT.

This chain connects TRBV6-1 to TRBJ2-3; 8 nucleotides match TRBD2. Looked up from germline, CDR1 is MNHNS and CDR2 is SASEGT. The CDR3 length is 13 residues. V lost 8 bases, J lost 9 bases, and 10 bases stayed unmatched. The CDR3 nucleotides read TGTGCCAGCCGGACTAGCCAGTTCAGGACGCAGTATTTT. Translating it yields CASRTSQFRTQYF.

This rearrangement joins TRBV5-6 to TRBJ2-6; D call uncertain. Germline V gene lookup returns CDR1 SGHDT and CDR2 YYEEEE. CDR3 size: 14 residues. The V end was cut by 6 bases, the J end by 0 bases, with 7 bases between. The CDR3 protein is CASTAASGANVLTF. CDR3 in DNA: TGTGCCAGCACCGCGGCCTCTGGGGCCAACGTCCTGACTTTC.

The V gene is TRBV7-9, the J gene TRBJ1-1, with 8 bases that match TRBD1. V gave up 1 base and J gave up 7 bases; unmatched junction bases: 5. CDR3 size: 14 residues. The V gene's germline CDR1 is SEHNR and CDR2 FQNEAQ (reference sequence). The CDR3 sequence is CASSLELTGGEAFF. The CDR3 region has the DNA TGTGCCAGCAGCTTAGAGCTTACAGGGGGTGAAGCTTTCTTT.

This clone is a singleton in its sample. The CDR3 DNA reads TGCGCCAGCAGTGAGTCGCTAGGTCGCGATGAGCAGTTCTTC. Protein product: CASSESLGRDEQFF. The chain joins TRBV10-1 to TRBJ2-1; D is uncertain. The length of the CDR3 is 14 residues. The V end was cut by 0 bases, the J end by 8 bases, with 11 bases between. The V gene's germline CDR1 is WNHNN and CDR2 SYGVQD (reference sequence).

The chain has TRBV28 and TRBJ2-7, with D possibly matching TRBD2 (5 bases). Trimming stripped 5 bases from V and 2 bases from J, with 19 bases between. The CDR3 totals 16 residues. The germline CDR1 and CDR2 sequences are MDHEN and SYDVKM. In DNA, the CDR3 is TGTGCCAGCAGTCTCCCGAGTCGACTAACCCCCTACGAGCAGTACTTC. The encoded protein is CASSLPSRLTPYEQYF. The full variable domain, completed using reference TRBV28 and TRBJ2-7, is DVKVTQSSRYLVKRTGEKVFLECVQDMDHENMFWYRQDPGLGLRLIYFSYDVKMKEKGDIPEGYSVSREKKERFSLILESASTNQTSMYLCASSLPSRLTPYEQYFGPGTRLTVT.

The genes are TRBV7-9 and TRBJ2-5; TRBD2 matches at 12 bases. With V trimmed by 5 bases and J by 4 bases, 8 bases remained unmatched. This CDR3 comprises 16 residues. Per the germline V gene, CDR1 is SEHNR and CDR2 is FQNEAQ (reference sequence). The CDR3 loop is CASSLPSGGAGETQYF. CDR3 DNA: TGTGCCAGCAGCCTCCCTAGCGGGGGGGCAGGAGAGACCCAGTACTTC.

The CDR3 DNA reads TGCGCCAGCAGCCTAGGACAGAACACTGAAGCTTTCTTT. This gives the protein CASSLGQNTEAFF. This chain connects TRBV4-1 to TRBJ1-1; D perhaps matches TRBD1 (5 bases). This CDR3 has 13 amino acids. The germline CDR1 and CDR2 sequences are MGHRA and YSYEKL. Trimming stripped 4 bases from V and 1 base from J, with 7 bases between.

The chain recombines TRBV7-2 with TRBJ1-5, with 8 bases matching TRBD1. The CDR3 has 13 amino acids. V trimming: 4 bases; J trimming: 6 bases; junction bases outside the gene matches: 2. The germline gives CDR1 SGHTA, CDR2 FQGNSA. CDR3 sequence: CASSSQGGQPQHF. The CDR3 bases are TGTGCCAGCAGCTCACAGGGGGGTCAGCCCCAGCATTTT.

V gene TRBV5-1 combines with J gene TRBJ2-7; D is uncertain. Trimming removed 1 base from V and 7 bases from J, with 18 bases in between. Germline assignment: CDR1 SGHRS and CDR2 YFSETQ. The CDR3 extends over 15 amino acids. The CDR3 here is CASSLINSERDEQYF. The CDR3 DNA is TGCGCCAGCAGCTTGATCAATTCTGAACGCGATGAGCAGTACTTC.

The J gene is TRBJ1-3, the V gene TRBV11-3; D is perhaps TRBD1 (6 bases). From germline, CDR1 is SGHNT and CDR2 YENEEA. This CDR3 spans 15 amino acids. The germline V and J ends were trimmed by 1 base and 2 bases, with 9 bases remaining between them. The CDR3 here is CASSLGGQAGNTIYF. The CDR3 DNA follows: TGTGCCAGCAGCTTAGGGGGACAAGCTGGAAACACCATATATTTT. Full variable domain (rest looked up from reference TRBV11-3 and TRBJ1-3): EAGVVQSPRYKIIEKKQPVAFWCNPISGHNTLYWYLQNLGQGPELLIRYENEEAVDDSQLPKDRFSAERLKGVDSTLKIQPAELGDSAVYLCASSLGGQAGNTIYFGEGSWLTVV.

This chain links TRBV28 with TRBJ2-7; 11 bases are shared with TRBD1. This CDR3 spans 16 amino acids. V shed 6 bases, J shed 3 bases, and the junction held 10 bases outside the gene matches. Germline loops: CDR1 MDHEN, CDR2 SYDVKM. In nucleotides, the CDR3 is TGTGCCAGCAGCCCGAGTCCGGGACAGGGGGGCTACGAGCAGTACTTC. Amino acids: CASSPSPGQGGYEQYF.

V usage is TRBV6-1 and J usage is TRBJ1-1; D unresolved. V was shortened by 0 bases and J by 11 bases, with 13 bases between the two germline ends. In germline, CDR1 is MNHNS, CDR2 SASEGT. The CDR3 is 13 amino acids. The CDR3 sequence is CASSEALARGAFF. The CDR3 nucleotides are TGTGCCAGCAGTGAAGCGCTAGCCCGAGGGGCTTTCTTT.

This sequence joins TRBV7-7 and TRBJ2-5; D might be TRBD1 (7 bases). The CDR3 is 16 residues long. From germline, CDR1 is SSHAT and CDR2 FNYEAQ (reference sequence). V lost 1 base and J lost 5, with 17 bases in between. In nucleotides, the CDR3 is TGTGCCAGCAGCTTAGGGACAGGAGCCGCGGGGGAGACCCAGTACTTC. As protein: CASSLGTGAAGETQYF.

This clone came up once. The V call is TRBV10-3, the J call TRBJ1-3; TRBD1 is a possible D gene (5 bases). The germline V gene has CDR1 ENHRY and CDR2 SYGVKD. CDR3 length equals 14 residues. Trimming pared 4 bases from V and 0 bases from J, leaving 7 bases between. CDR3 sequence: CAISAQGSGNTIYF. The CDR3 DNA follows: TGTGCCATCAGTGCGCAGGGCTCTGGAAACACCATATATTTT.